The next 13 T cell receptor beta chains were all read from a single sample in a study of T cell responses to AZD1222 COVID-19 vaccine. Data came from immunoSEQ multiplex PCR; TCRdb stores just in-frame clones and leaves some out. The data show over 150,000 clones, around 87% seen once. Sequencing used peripheral blood, obtained on day 0 of AZD1222 vaccination. These receptors were collected from an adult in good health.

The CDR3 DNA is TGTGCCAGCAGCTTGAGACAGGACTCCTACAATGAGCAGTTCTTC. It specifies CASSLRQDSYNEQFF. The chain links TRBV5-4 to TRBJ2-1; weak D call: TRBD1 (6 bases). Germline CDR1 and CDR2: SGHNT and YYREEE (reference sequence). The CDR3 loop spans 15 amino acids. V was clipped by 1 base and J by 0 bases, with 8 bases between them.

V usage is TRBV7-8 and J usage is TRBJ2-5; 8 bases map to TRBD2. Germline trimming cut 5 bases from V and 10 bases from J; bases unmatched to any gene: 15. Per the germline V gene, CDR1 is SGHVS and CDR2 is FQNEAQ. The CDR3 is made up of 15 amino acids. CDR3 loop: CASSLAGGLFADQYF. The CDR3 DNA reads as TGTGCCAGCAGCCTGGCGGGGGGCCTTTTTGCGGACCAGTACTTC. The complete variable domain, with remaining parts taken from reference TRBV7-8 and TRBJ2-5, reads GAGVSQSPRYKVAKRGQDVALRCDPISGHVSLFWYQQALGQGPEFLTYFQNEAQLDKSGLPSDRFFAERPEGSVSTLKIQRTQQEDSAVYLCASSLAGGLFADQYFGPGTRLLVL.

The chain recombines TRBV6-5 with TRBJ2-1, with D perhaps matching TRBD1 (6 bases). Germline V gene sequence: CDR1 MNHEY, CDR2 SVGAGI. The V end lost 6 bases, the J end lost 3 bases, and 12 bases lay between the germline ends. CDR3 length: 14 residues. The CDR3 sequence: CASRSGTSYNEQFF. The CDR3 DNA follows: TGTGCCAGCAGATCCGGGACAAGCTACAATGAGCAGTTCTTC.

This rearrangement joins TRBV7-9 to TRBJ1-5; no reliable D call. The CDR3 consists of 14 residues. V lost 3 bases to trimming and J lost 6 bases, with 12 bases between them. Germline values: CDR1 SEHNR, CDR2 FQNEAQ (reference sequence). CDR3 DNA sequence: TGTGCCAGCAGCTTCGAGACAATCAGTCAGCCCCAGCATTTT. Translating it yields CASSFETISQPQHF.

This clone has a handful of counts. The chain has TRBV3-1 (or the pseudogene TRBV3-2) and TRBJ2-7, with a weak D call TRBD2 (6 bases). V lost 1 base and J lost 0, with 7 bases in between. CDR1 LGHDT and CDR2 YNNKEL come from the germline V gene (reference sequence). The CDR3 loop spans 14 amino acids. In DNA form, the CDR3 reads TGTGCCAGCAGCCAAGGCGGGAACTCCTACGAGCAGTACTTC. Amino acid sequence: CASSQGGNSYEQYF.

The V and J genes are TRBV20-1 and TRBJ2-7, with unresolved D. Germline V gives CDR1 DFQATT, CDR2 SNEGSKA (reference sequence). Trimming stripped 2 bases from V and 4 bases from J, with 6 bases between. The CDR3 extends over 11 amino acids. Here the CDR3 reads CSARSDYEQYF. The CDR3 region has the DNA TGCAGTGCTAGATCCGATTACGAGCAGTACTTC.

In DNA form, the CDR3 reads TGTGCCACCAGCACCCCTCGAGGGGGGGTAGATACGCAGTATTTT. Its protein product is CATSTPRGGVDTQYF. The chain recombines TRBV15 with TRBJ2-3, with D maybe TRBD2 (7 bases). The CDR3 is 15 residues long. Per the germline V gene, CDR1 is LNHNV and CDR2 is YYDKDF (reference sequence). V lost 4 bases and J lost 5, with 16 bases in between.

V usage is TRBV28 and J usage is TRBJ1-5; maybe TRBD1 (6 bases). CDR1 and CDR2 (germline): MDHEN, SYDVKM. Trimming pared 6 bases from V and 6 bases from J, leaving 15 bases between. There are 14 residues in the CDR3. The CDR3 nucleotides are TGTGCCAGCAGGGAACAGGGCGGCGGTCAGCCCCAGCATTTT. As protein: CASREQGGGQPQHF. Drawing the rest from reference TRBV28 and TRBJ1-5, the complete variable domain is DVKVTQSSRYLVKRTGEKVFLECVQDMDHENMFWYRQDPGLGLRLIYFSYDVKMKEKGDIPEGYSVSREKKERFSLILESASTNQTSMYLCASREQGGGQPQHFGDGTRLSIL.

V and J are TRBV3-1 (or the pseudogene TRBV3-2) and TRBJ2-1; 11 bases match TRBD2. Germline-derived CDR1 and CDR2 are LGHDT and YNNKEL (reference sequence). V lost 4 bases and J lost 4; bases outside the gene matches: 3. CDR3 size: 15 residues. In DNA, the CDR3 is TGTGCCAGCAGCCGGGGACTAGCGGAATACAATGAGCAGTTCTTC. Its translation: CASSRGLAEYNEQFF.

The CDR3 sequence: CASSQQKPAGVLEQFF. CDR3 in DNA: TGCGCCAGCAGCCAACAAAAGCCAGCGGGAGTTCTTGAGCAGTTCTTC. The rearrangement joins TRBV4-1 to TRBJ2-1; 8 nucleotides line up with TRBD2. The germline CDR1 and CDR2 sequences are MGHRA and YSYEKL. J lost 9 bases, V lost 2 bases, and 12 bases had no gene match. The CDR3 length is 16 residues.

The rearrangement links TRBV19 to TRBJ1-5, with a weak D call TRBD1 (6 bases). V was cut by 3 bases and J by 7 bases, with 16 bases left in between. The CDR3 length is 15 residues. CDR1 LNHDA and CDR2 SQIVND come from the germline V gene (reference sequence). The CDR3 here is CASSIGGLDYQPQHF. The CDR3 coding sequence is TGTGCCAGTAGTATCGGGGGCTTAGATTACCAGCCCCAGCATTTT.

Only a few counts were recorded for this clone. Different DNA sequences within this sample yield the same CDR3. The V gene is TRBV7-2, the J gene TRBJ2-4; D is tentatively TRBD1 or TRBD2 (5 bases each). V lost 4 bases to trimming and J lost 0 bases, with 13 bases between them. CDR1 is SGHTA and CDR2 is FQGNSA in the germline V gene. The CDR3 contains 16 residues. The CDR3, as DNA: TGTGCCAGCAGCTCCTCGGGGACGGTAGCCAAAAACATTCAGTACTTC. Protein sequence: CASSSSGTVAKNIQYF.

The table lists this clone with a count of one. This sequence joins TRBV2 and TRBJ2-7, with 7 bases identical to TRBD1. The V gene end was trimmed by 3 bases and the J gene end by 0 bases; junction bases not matched to a gene: 2. The CDR3 loop spans 14 amino acids. CDR1 and CDR2 (germline): SNHLY, FYNNEI. The CDR3 here is CASSDGTASYEQYF. In nucleotides, the CDR3 is TGTGCCAGCAGTGATGGGACAGCCTCCTACGAGCAGTACTTC. Combining the CDR3 with reference TRBV2 and TRBJ2-7 gives the whole variable domain EPEVTQTPSHQVTQMGQEVILRCVPISNHLYFYWYRQILGQKVEFLVSFYNNEISEKSEIFDDQFSVERPDGSNFTLKIRSTKLEDSAMYFCASSDGTASYEQYFGPGTRLTVT.